The clone carrying this T cell receptor (beta chain) was seen a few times. Researchers took RNA transcripts and amplified the TCR beta CDR3 regions from them. HTBI primers were employed in a first-round RT-PCR of the TCR CDR3. TCRdb re-derived calls from the multiplex PCR reads in MiXCR, one entry per CDR3 protein. The sample consists of around 490,000 distinct CDR3 sequences, 15% to 20% of them appearing once. The data belong to a study of T cells in Graves' hyperthyroidism and ophthalmopathy. V lost 8 bases and J lost 8, with 18 bases in between. The CDR3 covers 13 residues. Germline CDR1 LGHDT, CDR2 YNNKEL (reference sequence).

Sequenced input: blood. The source of this sequence is a man aged 40-55 years with Graves' ophthalmopathy. The gene calls are TRBV3-1 and TRBJ1-2; a weak D match, TRBD1 (5 bases). CDR3 bases: TGTGCCAGCTCCCCCTCGGGGCGCGGGGGCTACACCTTC. Its protein product is CASSPSGRGGYTF.